Sequencing of this TCR beta chain was carried out in a study of T cells in Graves' hyperthyroidism and ophthalmopathy. Graves' hyperthyroidism was deemed stable absent ophthalmopathy progression within 18 months. Hyperthyroidism in the patients, aged 18 to 65, was newly diagnosed and under 2 months in duration. Uncontrolled infection, other autoimmune disease, pregnancy or lactation excluded patients. Turning to this clonotype: Its target is not known.

Researchers took RNA transcripts and amplified the TCR beta CDR3 regions from them. First-round RT-PCR of the TCR CDR3 relied on the HTBI primer set. TCRdb reanalysed the multiplex PCR reads using MiXCR and keeps one entry per CDR3 protein. Of around 500,000 distinct CDR3 sequences in the sample, 14% were seen once. The study, taken as a whole, reports: Blood held most thyroid clonotypes expanded above 0.001 frequency.

The V and J ends lost 5 bases and 5 bases, in that order; junction bases with no gene match: 12. This CDR3 is 16 amino acids long. The V call is TRBV12-3 or TRBV12-4, the J call TRBJ2-5, with 9 bases aligning to TRBD2. The sequencing input was blood. The receptor was derived from a woman aged 18-29 years with Graves' hyperthyroidism. The CDR3 here is CASSPFSGRSDETQYF. The CDR3 DNA follows: TGTGCCAGCAGTCCGTTTAGCGGGAGATCGGATGAGACCCAGTACTTC.